Presented here are 17 T cell receptor beta chains from one specimen sequenced in a study of immune cell composition in non-small cell lung cancer. Normal lung sampling was at least 3 cm from the tumour, as distant as possible. Some clones are missing from TCRdb's copy, which holds only in-frame ones; the method was immunoSEQ multiplex PCR. Found here are thousands of clones, around 80% of them singletons; the top ten hold about 9.4%. Sequenced material: non-adjacent lung tissue. The origin of the receptors is a human donor with non-small cell lung cancer.

V usage is TRBV5-6 and J usage is TRBJ2-5; 8 bases map to TRBD1. Losses at the gene ends were 4 bases for V and 4 bases for J; bases not matched to a gene: 9. The germline CDR1 and CDR2 sequences are SGHDT and YYEEEE. The CDR3 runs to 15 residues. The CDR3 DNA reads TGTGCCAGCAGCCCAACAGGGGGGTCCTCAGAGACCCAGTACTTC. Protein: CASSPTGGSSETQYF.

This clone was counted a few times. The genes are TRBV7-2 and TRBJ2-3; possible D gene TRBD1, 6 bases. CDR3 size: 16 residues. The V gene lost 5 bases and the J gene lost 0 bases, with 15 bases spanning the gap. Germline loops: CDR1 SGHTA, CDR2 FQGNSA. The CDR3 region is CASSLGQGPSTDTQYF. The CDR3 region has the DNA TGTGCCAGCAGCCTCGGGCAGGGGCCGAGCACAGATACGCAGTATTTT.

This clone occurred a few times. The chain combines TRBV28 with TRBJ1-2; D not certain. Germline V lookup: CDR1 MDHEN, CDR2 SYDVKM. The CDR3 totals 14 residues. V was pared by 8 bases and J by 2 bases, with 15 bases between. CDR3: CASRGGTRNYGYTF. CDR3 DNA: TGTGCCAGCCGGGGAGGTACACGAAACTATGGCTACACCTTC.

V usage is TRBV27 and J usage is TRBJ2-2; D is unclear. Trimming left V 3 bases short and J 1 base short, with 6 bases between. The CDR3 has 14 residues. Germline V CDR1 and CDR2: MNHEY, SMNVEV (reference sequence). CDR3 sequence (DNA): TGTGCCAGCAGTTTCTACCAGAACACCGGGGAGCTGTTTTTT. As protein: CASSFYQNTGELFF.

V gene TRBV19 combines with J gene TRBJ2-7, with TRBD2 identical over 7 bases. V gave up 8 bases and J gave up 4 bases; unmatched junction bases: 17. The CDR3 spans 16 residues. Per the germline V gene, CDR1 is LNHDA and CDR2 is SQIVND (reference sequence). As DNA, the CDR3 is TGTGCCAGTTCCCGTAATCTTTTGGGACTACAATACGAGCAGTACTTC. Residues: CASSRNLLGLQYEQYF.

The chain combines TRBV28 with TRBJ2-1; D possibly corresponds to TRBD2 (6 bases). V was trimmed by 2 bases and J by 6 bases, leaving 14 bases between them. The CDR3 is 15 residues long. Germline V gives CDR1 MDHEN, CDR2 SYDVKM. The CDR3 loop is CASSLTVGGGNEQFF. The DNA of the CDR3 is TGTGCCAGCAGTTTAACGGTGGGAGGTGGCAATGAGCAGTTCTTC.

The chain carries TRBV11-2 and TRBJ2-5; no clear D. The CDR3 is 13 amino acids. Trimming took off 6 bases at V and 4 bases at J, with 12 bases between the two ends. Looked up from germline, CDR1 is SGHAT and CDR2 is FQNNGV. CDR3 bases: TGTGCCAGCAGTCCGAGCCGGAGAGAGACCCAGTACTTC. This gives the protein CASSPSRRETQYF. Drawing the rest from reference TRBV11-2 and TRBJ2-5, the complete variable domain is EAGVAQSPRYKIIEKRQSVAFWCNPISGHATLYWYQQILGQGPKLLIQFQNNGVVDDSQLPKDRFSAERLKGVDSTLKIQPAKLEDSAVYLCASSPSRRETQYFGPGTRLLVL.

This chain links TRBV18 with TRBJ2-3; D not certain. Germline-derived CDR1 and CDR2 are KGHSH and LQKENI. Trimming shortened V by 2 bases and J by 3 bases, and 9 bases separated the two germline ends. The CDR3 is 14 residues long. The DNA for the CDR3 is TGTGCCAGCTCACCATCGATAGATACAGATACGCAGTATTTT. Translated: CASSPSIDTDTQYF.

This clone was seen a few times. The CDR3 DNA is TGTGCTAGTGGTTTCGGGGGGCTAACTGAAGCTTTCTTT. Residues: CASGFGGLTEAFF. The chain joins TRBV12-5 to TRBJ1-1; maybe TRBD1 (6 bases). V was clipped by 3 bases and J by 5 bases, with 10 bases between them. The germline V gene encodes CDR1 LGHNT and CDR2 FRNRAP. This CDR3 contains 13 residues.

This clone showed up just once. This rearrangement joins TRBV5-1 to TRBJ2-1; maybe TRBD2 (6 bases). CDR3 length equals 13 residues. Germline CDR1 reads SGHRS; CDR2 reads YFSETQ. V lost 0 bases to trimming and J lost 9 bases, with 10 bases between them. This CDR3 is CASSLGRETEQFF. In DNA, the CDR3 is TGCGCCAGCAGCTTGGGTCGGGAGACTGAGCAGTTCTTC.

This chain connects TRBV12-5 to TRBJ1-1; D might be TRBD1 (5 bases). Per the germline V gene, CDR1 is LGHNT and CDR2 is FRNRAP. CDR3 length: 17 residues. Trimming took 3 bases from V and 4 from J, leaving 21 bases between them. The CDR3 loop reads CASGFYLLTGEATEAFF. CDR3 sequence (DNA): TGTGCTAGTGGTTTTTATCTGTTGACGGGGGAGGCCACTGAAGCTTTCTTT.

The chain employs TRBV19 and TRBJ2-1; 7 positions agree with TRBD2. Germline CDR1 is LNHDA and CDR2 is SQIVND (reference sequence). V dropped 7 bases and J dropped 4; count of bases not matched to a gene: 4. The CDR3 length is 13 residues. CDR3 sequence: CASKSGIYNEQFF. CDR3 nucleotide sequence: TGTGCCAGTAAGAGCGGGATATACAATGAGCAGTTCTTC.

This clone was picked up one time. The rearrangement uses TRBV2 and TRBJ2-7; 8 positions match TRBD1. In germline, CDR1 is SNHLY, CDR2 FYNNEI. The CDR3 has 17 residues. Germline trimming cut 7 bases from V and 1 base from J; bases unmatched to any gene: 15. CDR3 sequence (DNA): TGTGCCAGCACTCGAACCAGGGGGCTTTTGGAATCCTACGAGCAGTACTTC. Protein sequence: CASTRTRGLLESYEQYF.

V is TRBV19 and J is TRBJ1-2, with a possible D match to TRBD1 (5 bases). CDR3 length equals 14 residues. The germline V gene encodes CDR1 LNHDA and CDR2 SQIVND (reference sequence). Trimming cost V 10 bases and J 3 bases, with 18 bases left between them. In nucleotides, the CDR3 is TGTGCCACCTGGGTTGGGGGGAAACACTATGGCTACACCTTC. This encodes CATWVGGKHYGYTF.

J is TRBJ2-5 and V is TRBV7-2; D is unresolved. Trimming pared 5 bases from V and 1 base from J, leaving 8 bases between. The CDR3 totals 13 residues. From germline, CDR1 is SGHTA and CDR2 FQGNSA. The CDR3 sequence is CASSQVGQETQYF. CDR3 coding DNA: TGTGCCAGCAGCCAAGTGGGCCAAGAGACCCAGTACTTC.

The rearrangement uses TRBV18 and TRBJ2-7, with 9 positions matching TRBD1. V lost 0 bases and J lost 5; bases outside the gene matches: 8. CDR3 size: 16 residues. In germline, CDR1 is KGHSH, CDR2 LQKENI. The CDR3: CASSPPTGGAWHEQYF. The CDR3 DNA is TGTGCCAGCTCACCACCAACAGGGGGCGCCTGGCACGAGCAGTACTTC.

The J gene is TRBJ1-5, the V gene TRBV4-1; maybe TRBD1 (5 bases). There are 16 residues in the CDR3. The germline CDR1 and CDR2 sequences are MGHRA and YSYEKL. Trimming shortened V by 0 bases and J by 1 base, and 10 bases separated the two germline ends. CDR3 DNA sequence: TGCGCCAGCAGCCAAGAGGGGGGAATGAGCAATCAGCCCCAGCATTTT. It codes for CASSQEGGMSNQPQHF.